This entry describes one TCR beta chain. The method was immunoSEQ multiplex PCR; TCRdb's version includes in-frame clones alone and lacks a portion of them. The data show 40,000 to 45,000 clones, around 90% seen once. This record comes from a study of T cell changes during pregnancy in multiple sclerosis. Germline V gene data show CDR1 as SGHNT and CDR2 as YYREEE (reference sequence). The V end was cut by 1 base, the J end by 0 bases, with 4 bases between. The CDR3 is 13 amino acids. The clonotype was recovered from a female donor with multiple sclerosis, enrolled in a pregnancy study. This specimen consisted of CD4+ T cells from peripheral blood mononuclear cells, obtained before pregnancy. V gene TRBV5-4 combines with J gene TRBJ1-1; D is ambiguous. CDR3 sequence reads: CASSLPMNTEAFF. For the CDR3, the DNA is TGTGCCAGCAGCTTGCCTATGAACACTGAAGCTTTCTTT.